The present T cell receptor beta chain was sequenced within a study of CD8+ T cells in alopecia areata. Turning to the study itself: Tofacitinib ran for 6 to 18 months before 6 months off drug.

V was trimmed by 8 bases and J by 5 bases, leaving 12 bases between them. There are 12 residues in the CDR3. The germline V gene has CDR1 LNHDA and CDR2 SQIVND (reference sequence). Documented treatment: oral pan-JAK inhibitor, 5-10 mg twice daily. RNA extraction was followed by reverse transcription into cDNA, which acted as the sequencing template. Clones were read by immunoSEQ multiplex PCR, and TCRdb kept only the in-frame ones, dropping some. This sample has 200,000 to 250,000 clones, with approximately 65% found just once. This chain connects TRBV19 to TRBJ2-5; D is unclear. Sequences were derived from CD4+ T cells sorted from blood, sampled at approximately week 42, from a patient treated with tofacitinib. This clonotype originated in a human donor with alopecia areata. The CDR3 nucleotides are TGTGCCAGTTCTGTGAACCGGGAGACCCAGTACTTC. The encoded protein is CASSVNRETQYF. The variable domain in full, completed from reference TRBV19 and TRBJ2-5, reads DGGITQSPKYLFRKEGQNVTLSCEQNLNHDAMYWYRQDPGQGLRLIYYSQIVNDFQKGDIAEGYSVSREKKESFPLTVTSAQKNPTAFYLCASSVNRETQYFGPGTRLLVL.